This TCR beta chain originates from a study of blood T cell repertoires in COVID-19. This CDR3 region has 15 residues. From germline, CDR1 is SGHVS and CDR2 FNYEAQ. Trimming cost V 4 bases and J 4 bases; bases outside gene matches: 7. TCRdb's copy holds only in-frame clones and misses some; the assay was immunoSEQ multiplex PCR. The table records under 150,000 clones, roughly 83% of them present only once. This chain connects TRBV7-6 to TRBJ1-5, with 7 bases fitting TRBD1. This TCR was sampled from a woman older than 75 with acute or convalescent COVID-19. Specimen: peripheral blood. CDR3 bases: TGTGCCAGCAGCTCTCGACAGGGAGGAAATCAGCCCCAGCATTTT. It yields the protein CASSSRQGGNQPQHF. The full variable domain, with the rest looked up from reference TRBV7-6 and TRBJ1-5, is GAGVSQSPRYKVTKRGQDVALRCDPISGHVSLYWYRQALGQGPEFLTYFNYEAQQDKSGLPNDRFSAERPEGSISTLTIQRTEQRDSAMYRCASSSRQGGNQPQHFGDGTRLSIL.